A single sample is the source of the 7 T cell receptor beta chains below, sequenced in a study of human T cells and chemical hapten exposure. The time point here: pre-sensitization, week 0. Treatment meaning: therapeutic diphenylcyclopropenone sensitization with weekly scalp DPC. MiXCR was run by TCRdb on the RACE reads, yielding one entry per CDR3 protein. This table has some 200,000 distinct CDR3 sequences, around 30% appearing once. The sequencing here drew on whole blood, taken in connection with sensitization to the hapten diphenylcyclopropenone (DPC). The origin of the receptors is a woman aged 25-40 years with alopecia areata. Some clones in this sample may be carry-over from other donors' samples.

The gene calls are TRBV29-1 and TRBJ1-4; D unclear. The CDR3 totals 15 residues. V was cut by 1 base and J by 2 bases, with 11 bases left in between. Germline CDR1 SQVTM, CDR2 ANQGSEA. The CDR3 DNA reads TGCAGCGTTGAAGCCCGAATAGGGACTAATGAAAAACTGTTTTTT. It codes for CSVEARIGTNEKLFF.

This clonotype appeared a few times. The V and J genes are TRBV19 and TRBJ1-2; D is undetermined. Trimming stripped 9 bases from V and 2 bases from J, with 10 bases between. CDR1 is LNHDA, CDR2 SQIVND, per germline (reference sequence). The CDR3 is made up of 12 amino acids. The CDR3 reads CASYLENYGYTF. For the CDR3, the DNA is TGTGCCAGCTACCTCGAAAACTATGGCTACACCTTC.

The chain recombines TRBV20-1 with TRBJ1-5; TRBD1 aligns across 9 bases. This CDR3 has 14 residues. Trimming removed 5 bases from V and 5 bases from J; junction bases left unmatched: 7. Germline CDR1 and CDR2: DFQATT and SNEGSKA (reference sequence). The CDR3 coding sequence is TGCAGTGCTGGCCGGGACAGGGAGTATCAGCCCCAGCATTTT. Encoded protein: CSAGRDREYQPQHF.

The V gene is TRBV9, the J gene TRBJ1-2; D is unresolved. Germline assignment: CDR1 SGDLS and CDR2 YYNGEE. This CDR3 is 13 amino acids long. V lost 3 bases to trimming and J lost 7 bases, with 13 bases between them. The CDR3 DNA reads TGTGCCAGCAGCGCCGGTCCCCGGGCTGGCTACACCTTC. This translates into CASSAGPRAGYTF.

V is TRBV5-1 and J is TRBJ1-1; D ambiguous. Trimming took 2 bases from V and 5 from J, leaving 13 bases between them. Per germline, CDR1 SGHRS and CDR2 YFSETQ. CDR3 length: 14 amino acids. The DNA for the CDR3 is TGCGCCAGCAGCTTACGCCTCCCTGGGACTGAAGCTTTCTTT. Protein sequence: CASSLRLPGTEAFF. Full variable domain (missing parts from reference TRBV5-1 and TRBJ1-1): KAGVTQTPRYLIKTRGQQVTLSCSPISGHRSVSWYQQTPGQGLQFLFEYFSETQRNKGNFPGRFSGRQFSNSRSEMNVSTLELGDSALYLCASSLRLPGTEAFFGQGTRLTVV.

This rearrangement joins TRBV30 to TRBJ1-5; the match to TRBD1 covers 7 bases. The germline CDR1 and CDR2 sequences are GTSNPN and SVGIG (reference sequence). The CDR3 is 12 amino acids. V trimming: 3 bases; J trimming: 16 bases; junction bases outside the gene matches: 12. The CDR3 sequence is CAWSEPGQVEHF. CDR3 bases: TGTGCCTGGAGCGAGCCAGGACAGGTGGAACATTTT.

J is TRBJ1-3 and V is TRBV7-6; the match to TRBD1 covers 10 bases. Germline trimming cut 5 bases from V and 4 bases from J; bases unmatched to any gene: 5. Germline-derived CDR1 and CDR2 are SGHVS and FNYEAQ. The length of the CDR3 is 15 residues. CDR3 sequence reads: CASSLGTGVGNTIYF. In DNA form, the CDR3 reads TGTGCCAGCAGCCTTGGGACAGGGGTCGGAAACACCATATATTTT.